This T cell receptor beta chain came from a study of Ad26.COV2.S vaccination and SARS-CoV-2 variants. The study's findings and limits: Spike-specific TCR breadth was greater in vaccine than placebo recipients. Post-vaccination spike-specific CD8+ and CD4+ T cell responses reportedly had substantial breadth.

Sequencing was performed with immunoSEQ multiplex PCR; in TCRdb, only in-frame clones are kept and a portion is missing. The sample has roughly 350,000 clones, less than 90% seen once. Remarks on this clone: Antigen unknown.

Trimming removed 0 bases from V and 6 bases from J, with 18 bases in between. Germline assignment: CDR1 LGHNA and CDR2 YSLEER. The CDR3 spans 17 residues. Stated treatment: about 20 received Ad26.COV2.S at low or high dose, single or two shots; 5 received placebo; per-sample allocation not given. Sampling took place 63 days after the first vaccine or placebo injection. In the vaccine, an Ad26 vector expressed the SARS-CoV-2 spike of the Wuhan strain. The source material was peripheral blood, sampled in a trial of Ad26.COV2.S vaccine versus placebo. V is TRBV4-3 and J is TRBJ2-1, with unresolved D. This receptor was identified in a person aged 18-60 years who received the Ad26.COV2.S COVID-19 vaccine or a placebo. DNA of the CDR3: TGCGCCAGCAGCCAAGATCTCTCAGTTAGTTCGGGCAATGAGCAGTTCTTC. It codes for CASSQDLSVSSGNEQFF.